One T cell receptor beta chain is described in this entry. The assay was immunoSEQ multiplex PCR, and TCRdb's table has in-frame clones only and misses some. The table records roughly 1 million clones, around three quarters of them present only once. This sample is drawn from a study of shared clonotypes between healthy human individuals. At the level of the study: Each donor's CD4 naive and CD4 memory cells filled three plates apiece, CD8 naive two, and CD8 memory one.

CDR1 and CDR2 (germline): SGHTA, FQGTGA. The V and J ends lost 5 bases and 0 bases respectively, with 8 bases between them. This CDR3 region has 14 residues. This chain uses TRBV7-3 with TRBJ2-1; D not resolved. What was sequenced was memory CD4+ T cells from PBMCs. Indicated subset: CD45RA-negative fraction. The clonotype originates from a man aged 18-30 years in good health. Some clones in this sample may be carry-over from other donors' samples. CDR3 nucleotides: TGTGCCAGCAGCCCGGGCTACTCCTACAATGAGCAGTTCTTC. Its protein is CASSPGYSYNEQFF.